These 4 T cell receptor beta chains came from one sample sequenced in a study of follicular helper T cells after annual influenza vaccination. Time point noted: 2014-2015 season, pre-vaccination. Produced via immunoSEQ multiplex PCR; TCRdb's table is partial and in-frame only. The table records 25,000 to 35,000 clones, roughly 80% of them present only once. The sample was CXCR5+ CD38- circulating T follicular helper cells from blood, taken on the day of influenza vaccination. This sample's subset: circulating Tfh, non-naive CD4+CXCR5+PD-1+ (ICOS+CD38+ or ICOS-CD38-). The source is an adult who received the influenza vaccine.

This chain joins TRBV18 and TRBJ1-3; 7 bases align to TRBD1. The CDR3 spans 17 residues. The germline V gene has CDR1 KGHSH and CDR2 LQKENI. V gave up 3 bases and J gave up 1 base; unmatched junction bases: 9. This chain's CDR3 is CASSPVPRGSSGNTIYF. The CDR3 nucleotides read TGTGCCAGCTCACCTGTACCCAGGGGGAGTTCTGGAAACACCATATATTTT.

The V gene is TRBV29-1, the J gene TRBJ2-5; perhaps TRBD1 as D (5 bases). Trimming took off 8 bases at V and 3 bases at J, with 13 bases between the two ends. CDR1 SQVTM and CDR2 ANQGSEA come from the germline V gene. The CDR3 spans 12 residues. CDR3 sequence reads: CSLVGAKETQYF. CDR3 nucleotides: TGCAGCCTAGTTGGGGCTAAAGAGACCCAGTACTTC.

This clone was picked up one time. V gene TRBV6-1 combines with J gene TRBJ1-1; D may be TRBD1 (5 bases). The CDR3 spans 16 residues. The V gene's germline CDR1 is MNHNS and CDR2 SASEGT. The V end was cut by 3 bases, the J end by 4 bases, with 18 bases between. The CDR3 protein is CASSDRFRAAGTEAFF. The CDR3 DNA reads TGTGCCAGCAGTGACCGCTTCAGGGCAGCGGGCACTGAAGCTTTCTTT.

The CDR3 nucleotides are TGTGCCAGCGGACGACAGGGCGAGGGCTACACCTTC. This codes for CASGRQGEGYTF. The V gene is TRBV7-9, the J gene TRBJ1-2; 7 nucleotides align to TRBD1. This CDR3 comprises 12 residues. CDR1 is SEHNR and CDR2 is FQNEAQ in the germline V gene (reference sequence). Trimming took 8 bases from V and 8 from J; bases not matched to a gene: 8.